This entry lists 12 T cell receptor beta chains sequenced from one sample in a study of graft-versus-host responses after intestinal transplantation. Assay: immunoSEQ multiplex PCR; the TCRdb copy retains only in-frame clones and omits some. The sample lists 74,000 or so clones, 92% seen once, with roughly 0.7% in the top ten. The specimen was PBMCs, collected 98 days after intestinal transplantation. The receptors stem from a human patient who received an intestinal transplant, so some T cells may come from the graft donor.

V and J are TRBV10-1 and TRBJ1-4; 7 bases align to TRBD1. With 5 bases clipped from V and 7 bases from J, the junction kept 10 bases outside the gene matches. The CDR3 length is 15 residues. Germline V gene sequence: CDR1 WNHNN, CDR2 SYGVQD (reference sequence). CDR3 in DNA: TGCGCCAGCAGTCGACAGGGAAGGGGGGGTGAAAAACTGTTTTTT. It translates to CASSRQGRGGEKLFF.

The V call is TRBV11-1, the J call TRBJ2-7; 11 nucleotides line up with TRBD2. The length of the CDR3 is 16 residues. The ends lost 5 bases at V and 4 bases at J; junction bases unmatched: 10. Germline CDR1 SGHAT, CDR2 FQDESV (reference sequence). The CDR3 nucleotides read TGTGCCAGCAGCCTTTTAGCGGGGGGGCCTCTTTACGAGCAGTACTTC. Residues: CASSLLAGGPLYEQYF.

The gene calls are TRBV7-3 and TRBJ2-2; 9 positions match TRBD2. Trimming took 5 bases from V and 5 from J; bases not matched to a gene: 18. The CDR3 extends over 19 amino acids. In germline, CDR1 is SGHTA, CDR2 FQGTGA. CDR3 sequence (DNA): TGTGCCAGCAGCCCCCACGGGCTAGCGGGGATAGGAGCTACCGGGGAGCTGTTTTTT. Residues: CASSPHGLAGIGATGELFF.

The count of this clone is one. This chain links TRBV15 with TRBJ2-5; the D gene is possibly TRBD1 (5 bases). V was trimmed by 2 bases and J by 4 bases, leaving 20 bases between them. The CDR3 is made up of 17 amino acids. Germline assignment: CDR1 LNHNV and CDR2 YYDKDF (reference sequence). CDR3 region: CATSRTFAGHLRETQYF. CDR3 nucleotide sequence: TGTGCCACCAGCAGAACCTTTGCAGGGCACCTACGAGAGACCCAGTACTTC.

The rearrangement joins TRBV6-5 to TRBJ2-1, with 7 bases lining up with TRBD2. This CDR3 is built from 13 residues. CDR1 is MNHEY, CDR2 SVGAGI, per germline. J gave up 9 bases and V 5 bases, and 7 bases lay outside the gene matches. The CDR3 coding sequence is TGTGCCAGCAGTGCCGCGAGCGGGGTTGAGCAGTTCTTC. Translated, it gives CASSAASGVEQFF.

In its sample, this clone was seen once. CDR3 bases: TGTGCCAGCAGCCAATTTGATGGGGGTAGCACTGAAGCTTTCTTT. This encodes CASSQFDGGSTEAFF. The chain joins TRBV14 to TRBJ1-1; TRBD1 might be the D (5 bases). Germline values: CDR1 SGHDN, CDR2 FVKESK. V was pared by 2 bases and J by 4 bases, with 14 bases between. This CDR3 has 15 amino acids.

CDR3 region: CASTRTDSYNEQFF. The CDR3 DNA reads TGTGCCAGCACCAGGACGGATTCCTACAATGAGCAGTTCTTC. This chain links TRBV6-5 with TRBJ2-1, with D unresolved. The CDR3 is 14 amino acids. Germline V gene data show CDR1 as MNHEY and CDR2 as SVGAGI. Trimming cost V 7 bases and J 1 base, with 11 bases left between them.

The chain combines TRBV25-1 with TRBJ1-2, with no clear D. The ends were cut back, 3 bases at V and 7 bases at J, with 6 bases in the middle. Germline V gene sequence: CDR1 MGHDK, CDR2 SYGVNS. This CDR3 spans 11 amino acids. In DNA, the CDR3 is TGTGCCAGCAGTGATCGGGGTGGCTACACCTTC. This translates into CASSDRGGYTF.

V gene TRBV9 combines with J gene TRBJ2-3; D assignment may be TRBD1 or TRBD2 (5 bases each). The V gene's germline CDR1 is SGDLS and CDR2 YYNGEE. Trimming removed 1 base from V and 4 bases from J, with 10 bases in between. The CDR3 extends over 14 amino acids. In DNA, the CDR3 is TGTGCCAGCAGCGTACCGGGACCGTCAGATACGCAGTATTTT. This gives the protein CASSVPGPSDTQYF.

The chain carries TRBV7-8 and TRBJ1-2; 9 nucleotides match TRBD1. The length of the CDR3 is 20 residues. Germline loops: CDR1 SGHVS, CDR2 FQNEAQ. J lost 4 bases, V lost 0 bases, and 18 bases had no gene match. The CDR3 DNA follows: TGTGCCAGCAGCTTAGCGGGGTGGGGGACAGGGTCGGCCTCGGGCTATGGCTACACCTTC. Protein product: CASSLAGWGTGSASGYGYTF.

This clone is a singleton in its sample. The rearrangement uses TRBV27 and TRBJ1-5; possibly TRBD1 for D (5 bases). The length of the CDR3 is 17 residues. Germline lookup yields CDR1 MNHEY and CDR2 SMNVEV (reference sequence). V lost 2 bases, J lost 0 bases, and 14 bases lay in between. CDR3 nucleotides: TGTGCCAGCAGTTTAAAGGGCAGGGTATATAGCAATCAGCCCCAGCATTTT. Residues: CASSLKGRVYSNQPQHF.

The gene calls are TRBV9 and TRBJ2-2, with D hard to call. CDR3 length: 13 residues. CDR1 and CDR2 (germline): SGDLS, YYNGEE. Deletions cut 0 bases from V and 7 bases from J, with 7 bases between. CDR3 amino acids: CASSVGGIGELFF. The CDR3 nucleotides read TGTGCCAGCAGCGTAGGAGGAATCGGGGAGCTGTTTTTT.